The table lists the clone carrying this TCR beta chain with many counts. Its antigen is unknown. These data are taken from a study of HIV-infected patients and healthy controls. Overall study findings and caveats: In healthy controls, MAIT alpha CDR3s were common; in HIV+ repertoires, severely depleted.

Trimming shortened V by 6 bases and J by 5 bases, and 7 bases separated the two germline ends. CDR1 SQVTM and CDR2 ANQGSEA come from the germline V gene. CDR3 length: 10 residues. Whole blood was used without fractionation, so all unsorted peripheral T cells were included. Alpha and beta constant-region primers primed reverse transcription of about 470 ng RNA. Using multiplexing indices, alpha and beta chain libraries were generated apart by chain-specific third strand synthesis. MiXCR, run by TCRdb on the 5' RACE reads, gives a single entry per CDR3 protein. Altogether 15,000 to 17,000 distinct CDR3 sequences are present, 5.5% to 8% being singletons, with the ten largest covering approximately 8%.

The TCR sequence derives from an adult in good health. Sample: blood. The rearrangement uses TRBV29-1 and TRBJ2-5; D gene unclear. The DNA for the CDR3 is TGCAGCGTAAGTGGCGAGACCCAGTACTTC. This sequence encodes CSVSGETQYF.